This T cell receptor (beta chain) was obtained from a study of blood T cells in healthy people across ages. Germline CDR1 is SEHNR and CDR2 is FQNEAQ (reference sequence). This CDR3 has 15 amino acids. Trimming left V 0 bases short and J 4 bases short, with 13 bases between. The second PCR ran about 6 to 12 cycles with a sample-barcoded 5' primer and J-beta primers. A single record per CDR3 protein comes from TCRdb applying MiXCR to the 5' RACE reads. Here the sample spans some 760,000 distinct CDR3 sequences, 20% to 25% being singletons. The same specimen was also included in a second study, on T cells of mothers and their children.

This TCR was recovered from a boy under 18 in good health. The specimen sequenced was blood. This chain joins TRBV7-9 and TRBJ2-7; TRBD1 or TRBD2 may be the D gene (5 bases each). The CDR3 region is CASSLAGDLKYEQYF. CDR3 DNA: TGTGCCAGCAGCTTAGCAGGGGACCTCAAATACGAGCAGTACTTC.